The sequence of this T cell receptor (beta chain) was determined in a study of blood T cell repertoires in COVID-19. This clone was seen a few times. In germline, CDR1 is KGHDR, CDR2 SFDVKD. CDR3 length: 16 residues. V gave up 4 bases and J gave up 7 bases; unmatched junction bases: 10. In the authors' workflow: Amplifying reference gene primers gave estimates of nucleated cell counts. Some clones are missing from TCRdb's copy, which holds only in-frame ones; the method was immunoSEQ multiplex PCR. Clonal size and the V and J genes are those of that table, whereas D and trimming came from the DNA. The table lists 300,000 to 400,000 clones, roughly 89% of them singletons.

Sequenced sample: peripheral blood. The chain uses TRBV24-1 and TRBJ2-2; 8 positions agree with TRBD2. This sequence originates from a man aged 25 to 40 with COVID-19, enrolled during active disease. The CDR3 nucleotides are TGTGCCACCAGTGAAACCGGGACTAGGAGAGTCGGGGAGCTGTTTTTT. It yields the protein CATSETGTRRVGELFF.